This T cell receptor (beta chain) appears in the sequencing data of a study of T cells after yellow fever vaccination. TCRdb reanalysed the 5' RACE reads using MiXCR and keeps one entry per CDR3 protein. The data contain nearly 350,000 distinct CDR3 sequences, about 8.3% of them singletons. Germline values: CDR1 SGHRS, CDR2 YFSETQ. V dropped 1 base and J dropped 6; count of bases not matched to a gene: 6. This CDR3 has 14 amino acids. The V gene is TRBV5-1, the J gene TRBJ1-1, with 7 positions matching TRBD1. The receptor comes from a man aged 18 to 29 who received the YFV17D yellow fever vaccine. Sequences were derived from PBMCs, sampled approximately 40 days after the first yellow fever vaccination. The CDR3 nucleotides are TGCGCCAGCAGCTTGCAGGGGGTTAAAGCTGAAGCTTTCTTT. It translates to CASSLQGVKAEAFF.